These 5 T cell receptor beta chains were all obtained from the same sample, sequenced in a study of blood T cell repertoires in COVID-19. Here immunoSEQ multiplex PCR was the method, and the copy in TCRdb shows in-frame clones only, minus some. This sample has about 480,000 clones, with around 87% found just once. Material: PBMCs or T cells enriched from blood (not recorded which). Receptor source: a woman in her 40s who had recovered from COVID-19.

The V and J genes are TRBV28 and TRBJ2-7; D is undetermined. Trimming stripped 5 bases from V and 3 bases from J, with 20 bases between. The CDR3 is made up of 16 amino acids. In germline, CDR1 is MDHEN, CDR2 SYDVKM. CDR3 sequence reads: CASSKAPLKSSYEQYF. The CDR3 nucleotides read TGTGCCAGCAGTAAGGCTCCCCTTAAATCTAGCTACGAGCAGTACTTC.

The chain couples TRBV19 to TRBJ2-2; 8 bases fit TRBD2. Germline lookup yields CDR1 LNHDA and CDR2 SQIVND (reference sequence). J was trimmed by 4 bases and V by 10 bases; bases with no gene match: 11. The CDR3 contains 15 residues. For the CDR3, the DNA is TGTGCCACTAGGCGGGGGGTCGAGATCACCGGGGAGCTGTTTTTT. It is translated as CATRRGVEITGELFF.

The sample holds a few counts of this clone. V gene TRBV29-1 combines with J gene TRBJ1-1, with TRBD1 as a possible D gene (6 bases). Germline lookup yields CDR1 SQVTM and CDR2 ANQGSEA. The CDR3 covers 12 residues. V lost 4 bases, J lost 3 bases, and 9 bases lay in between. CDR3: CSVAQGYTEAFF. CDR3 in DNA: TGCAGCGTTGCACAGGGCTACACTGAAGCTTTCTTT.

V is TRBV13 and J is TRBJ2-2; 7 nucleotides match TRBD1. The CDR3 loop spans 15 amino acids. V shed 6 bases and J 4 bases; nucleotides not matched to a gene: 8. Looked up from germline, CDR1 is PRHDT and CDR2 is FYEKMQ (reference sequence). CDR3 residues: CASRATGESTGELFF. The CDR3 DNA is TGTGCCAGCAGAGCCACAGGGGAGAGCACCGGGGAGCTGTTTTTT.

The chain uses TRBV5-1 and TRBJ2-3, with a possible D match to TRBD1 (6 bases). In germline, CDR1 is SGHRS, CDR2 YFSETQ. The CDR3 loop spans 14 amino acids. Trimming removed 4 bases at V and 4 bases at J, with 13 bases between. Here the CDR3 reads CASSTRQASDTQYF. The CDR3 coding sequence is TGCGCCAGCAGCACTCGACAGGCCTCAGATACGCAGTATTTT.